This T cell receptor (beta chain) was captured in a study of T cell changes during pregnancy in multiple sclerosis. The assay was immunoSEQ multiplex PCR, and TCRdb's table has in-frame clones only and misses some. Among roughly 14,000 clones, around 83% were seen once, and the ten largest hold 17%. Trimming removed 5 bases at V and 2 bases at J, with 16 bases between. From germline, CDR1 is SGHTA and CDR2 FQGTGA. This CDR3 is built from 15 residues. J is TRBJ2-7 and V is TRBV7-3, with TRBD1 as a possible D gene (7 bases). The sample was CD8+ T cells from peripheral blood mononuclear cells, taken after pregnancy. The clonotype comes from a female donor in good health, enrolled as a control in a pregnancy study. CDR3 DNA: TGTGCCAGCAGCGCATTCAGGGGGAGGCCCTACGAGCAGTACTTC. Amino acid sequence: CASSAFRGRPYEQYF.